This is a list of T cell receptor beta chains from one sample in a study of cytomegalovirus exposure and HLA in healthy donors. Produced via immunoSEQ multiplex PCR; TCRdb's table is partial and in-frame only. The data contain about 130,000 clones, about 74% of them singletons. Source material: PBMCs. The receptors were sampled from a male donor in good health and CMV-seronegative. Each CDR3 is given with its conserved first and last residue. A D gene is named only where the DNA matches it firmly. For some rows the clone size is stated as once, few or many, or as a class when expanded; others skip it.

TRBJ1-1 | TRBV28 | few | . | TGTGCCAGCACCACGACAGTCATGAACACTGAAGCTTTCTTT | CASTTTVMNTEAFF
TRBJ1-2 | TRBV7-2 | . | TRBD1 | TGTGCCAGCAGCCTCTGGACAGGGGGGGGCTACACCTTC | CASSLWTGGGYTF
TRBJ1-4 | TRBV5-5 | . | TRBD1 | TGTGCCAGCAGCAGGACAGGGGGCGTAATTAATGAAAAACTGTTTTTT | CASSRTGGVINEKLFF
TRBJ1-1 | TRBV19 | . | . | TGTGCCAGTAGTAGTTTAGAGGCGGCCCGGGGCACTGAAGCTTTCTTT | CASSSLEAARGTEAFF
TRBJ2-7 | TRBV15 | . | TRBD1 | TGTGCCACCAGCACCCTTCCAAGGGACAGAACCTACGAGCAGTACTTC | CATSTLPRDRTYEQYF
TRBJ1-1 | TRBV5-1 | once | . | TGCGCCAGCAGCTTGGGCGGGGGCCGGGTGAACACTGAAGCTTTCTTT | CASSLGGGRVNTEAFF
TRBJ2-7 | TRBV5-4 | . | TRBD2 | TGTGCCAGCAGCCAGGGGGGGGGCGTGGGGCGGGAGGGTTACGAGCAGTACTTC | CASSQGGGVGREGYEQYF
TRBJ2-7 | TRBV27 | . | . | TGTGCCAGCAGTGCGCTTCAGGGCGAGCAGTACTTC | CASSALQGEQYF
TRBJ1-3 | TRBV15 | . | TRBD1 | TGTGCCACCAGCAGAGATTTGACAGGGAGTGGAAACACCATATATTTT | CATSRDLTGSGNTIYF
TRBJ1-1 | TRBV15 | . | . | TGTGCCACCAGCAGAGAACTAGGGCGACTGACTGAAGCTTTCTTT | CATSRELGRLTEAFF
TRBJ2-1 | TRBV29-1 | . | . | TGCAGCGGGGAGGTCGACAATGAGCAGTTCTTC | CSGEVDNEQFF
TRBJ2-2 | TRBV5-1 | . | TRBD2 | TGCGCCAGCAGCTTGAAGGCCGGGGGGACCGGGGAGCTGTTTTTT | CASSLKAGGTGELFF
TRBJ1-5 | TRBV18 | . | . | TGTGCCAGCTCAGTTTCAGGGGGCAATCAGCCCCAGCATTTT | CASSVSGGNQPQHF
TRBJ1-1 | TRBV13 | . | . | TGTGCCAGCAGCTTACCGGCCGGGACTGAAGCTTTCTTT | CASSLPAGTEAFF
TRBJ2-5 | TRBV5-1 | . | . | TGCGCCAGCAGGAAGGCGGATCAAGAGACCCAGTACTTC | CASRKADQETQYF
TRBJ2-3 | TRBV29-1 | . | TRBD1 | TGCAGCGTTGAGGGGCGGGGACAGGCAGACTCTAGCACAGATACGCAGTATTTT | CSVEGRGQADSSTDTQYF
TRBJ2-7 | TRBV11-1 | . | TRBD1 | TGTGCCAGCAGCCATGGACAGGGCTCCTACGAGCAGTACTTC | CASSHGQGSYEQYF
TRBJ2-7 | TRBV29-1 | . | TRBD1 | TGCAGCGCCGAGACAGGGAACGAGCAGTACTTC | CSAETGNEQYF
TRBJ1-5 | TRBV28 | few | . | TGTGCCAGCAGTTTTCGCGGAGTTAGCAATCAGCCCCAGCATTTT | CASSFRGVSNQPQHF
TRBJ2-6 | TRBV5-5 | . | . | TGTGCCAGCAGCTTGCGACAGAGCGACTCTGGGGCCAACGTCCTGACTTTC | CASSLRQSDSGANVLTF
TRBJ2-1 | TRBV7-6 | . | . | TGTGCCAGCAGCTCGAACGGACAGACTATTTACAATGAGCAGTTCTTC | CASSSNGQTIYNEQFF
TRBJ1-4 | TRBV7-8 | . | . | TGTGCCAGCAGCTCACAAAAACCGGGACAACAGCGGAATGAAAAACTGTTTTTT | CASSSQKPGQQRNEKLFF
TRBJ1-1 | TRBV5-4 | . | . | TGTGCCAGCAGCTGGGCAGGAGCAGGGACTGAAGCTTTCTTT | CASSWAGAGTEAFF
TRBJ1-6 | TRBV5-6 | . | TRBD1 | TGTGTCAGCAGCTTGGCTGACAGGGCTTGGAGCTCACCCCTCCACTTT | CVSSLADRAWSSPLHF
TRBJ2-7 | TRBV30 | . | . | TGTGCCTGGAGTAAGGCATCTAGCTCCTACGAGCAGTACTTC | CAWSKASSSYEQYF
TRBJ2-5 | TRBV18 | few | . | TGTGCCAGCTCACCACCTGGAGTTGGCGAGACCCAGTACTTC | CASSPPGVGETQYF
TRBJ2-2 | TRBV5-1 | . | . | TGCGCCAGCAGCTTGTCCGGGTTCACCGGGGAGCTGTTTTTT | CASSLSGFTGELFF
TRBJ2-1 | TRBV7-2 | . | TRBD1 | TGTGCCAGCAGCACCCGGACAGGGAGTCCCTACAATGAGCAGTTCTTC | CASSTRTGSPYNEQFF
TRBJ1-4 | TRBV18 | . | . | TGTGCCAGCTCCCCGAACCGGGATGAAAAACTGTTTTTT | CASSPNRDEKLFF
TRBJ2-3 | TRBV11-2 | once | . | TGTGCCAGCAGCTTAGGAGACAGAACAGTGGATACGCAGTATTTT | CASSLGDRTVDTQYF
TRBJ2-2 | TRBV2 | few | TRBD1 | TGTGCCAGCAGTGGGGACAGGGTAACCGGGGAGCTGTTTTTT | CASSGDRVTGELFF
TRBJ2-7 | TRBV6-6 | . | TRBD2 | TGTGCCAGCAGTGACCCTAGCGGGGATTACTACGAGCAGTACTTC | CASSDPSGDYYEQYF
TRBJ1-4 | TRBV28 | . | . | TGTGCCAGCAGTCTTCCTAATGAAAAACTGTTTTTT | CASSLPNEKLFF
TRBJ2-7 | TRBV7-4 | . | TRBD2 | TGTGCCAGCAGCTCCCTAGCGGGAGCCTTGTACGAGCAGTACTTC | CASSSLAGALYEQYF
TRBJ2-2 | TRBV5-5 | . | . | TGTGCCAGCAGGGAGTTTAGCGGAGGCGGGGAGCTGTTTTTT | CASREFSGGGELFF
TRBJ2-7 | TRBV30 | . | TRBD2 | TGTGCCTGGAGCCGGGGGGGTGGCTCCTACGAGCAGTACTTC | CAWSRGGGSYEQYF
TRBJ2-3 | TRBV19 | few | TRBD2 | TGTGCCAGTAGTATTGGTAGCGGGGGGTCAGATACGCAGTATTTT | CASSIGSGGSDTQYF
TRBJ2-1 | TRBV9 | . | TRBD2 | TGTGCCAGCAGCCTAGCGGGGGGGACCTACAATGAGCAGTTCTTC | CASSLAGGTYNEQFF